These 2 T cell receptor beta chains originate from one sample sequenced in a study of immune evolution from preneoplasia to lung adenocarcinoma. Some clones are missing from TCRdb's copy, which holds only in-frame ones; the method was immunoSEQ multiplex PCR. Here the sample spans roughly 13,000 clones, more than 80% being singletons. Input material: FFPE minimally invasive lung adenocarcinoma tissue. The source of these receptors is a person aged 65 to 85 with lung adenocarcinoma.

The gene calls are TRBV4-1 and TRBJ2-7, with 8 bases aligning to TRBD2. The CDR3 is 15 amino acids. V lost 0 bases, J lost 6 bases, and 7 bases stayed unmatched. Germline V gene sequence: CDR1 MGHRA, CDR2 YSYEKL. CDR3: CASSQEGTRSSEQYF. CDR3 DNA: TGCGCCAGCAGCCAAGAGGGGACTAGATCTTCCGAGCAGTACTTC.

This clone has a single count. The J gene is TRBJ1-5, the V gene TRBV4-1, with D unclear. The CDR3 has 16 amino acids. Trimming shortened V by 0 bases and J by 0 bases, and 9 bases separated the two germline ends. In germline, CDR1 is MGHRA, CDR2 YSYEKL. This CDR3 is CASSQETAYSNQPQHF. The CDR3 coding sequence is TGCGCCAGCAGCCAAGAAACAGCATATAGCAATCAGCCCCAGCATTTT.